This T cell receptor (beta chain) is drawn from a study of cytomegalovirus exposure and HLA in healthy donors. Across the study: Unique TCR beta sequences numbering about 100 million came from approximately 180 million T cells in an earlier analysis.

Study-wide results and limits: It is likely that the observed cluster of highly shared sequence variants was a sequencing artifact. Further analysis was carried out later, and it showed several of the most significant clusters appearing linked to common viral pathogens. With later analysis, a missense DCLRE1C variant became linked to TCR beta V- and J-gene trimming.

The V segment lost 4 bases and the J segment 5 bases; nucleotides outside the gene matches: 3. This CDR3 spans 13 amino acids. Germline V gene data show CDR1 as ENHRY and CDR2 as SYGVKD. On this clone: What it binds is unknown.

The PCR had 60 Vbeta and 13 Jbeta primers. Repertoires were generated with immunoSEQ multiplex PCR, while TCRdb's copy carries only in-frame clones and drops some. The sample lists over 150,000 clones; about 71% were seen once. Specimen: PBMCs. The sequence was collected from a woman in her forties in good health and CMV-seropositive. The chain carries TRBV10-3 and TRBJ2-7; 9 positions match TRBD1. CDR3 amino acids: CAISGTGGDEQYF. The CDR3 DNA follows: TGTGCCATCAGTGGTACAGGGGGCGACGAGCAGTACTTC.